Listed below are T cell receptor beta chains from one sample, sequenced in a study of T cells after yellow fever vaccination. MiXCR, applied by TCRdb to the 5' RACE reads, yields one record per CDR3 protein. The sample lists 500,000 to 650,000 distinct CDR3 sequences; approximately 16% were seen once. The starting material was PBMCs, obtained 5 to 6 days after the first yellow fever vaccination. Receptors were obtained from a young man who received the YFV17D yellow fever vaccine. Each CDR3 is given with its conserved first and last residue. The D gene is left open where the match is weak. Where a row states a size, it is once, few, many or the class of an expanded clone; other rows omit it.

J gene | clone size | D gene | V gene | CDR3 protein | CDR3 DNA
TRBJ1-2 | many | . | TRBV3-1 | CASSQQGSYGYTF | TGTGCCAGCAGTCAGCAGGGAAGCTATGGCTACACCTTC
TRBJ1-3 | few | . | TRBV6-4 | CASLRGDFLSSGNTIYF | TGTGCCAGCCTCAGGGGCGATTTCCTCAGCTCTGGAAACACCATATATTTT
TRBJ2-7 | few | . | TRBV4-2 | CASSPSDAGSYEQYF | TGTGCCAGCAGCCCGTCGGATGCAGGTTCCTACGAGCAGTACTTC
TRBJ2-3 | many | TRBD2 | TRBV12-3/TRBV12-4 | CASRPGLAGSNTQYF | TGTGCCAGCAGACCCGGACTAGCGGGGTCGAATACGCAGTATTTT
TRBJ1-2 | few | . | TRBV29-1 | CSVDGSVYGYTF | TGCAGCGTTGATGGGTCCGTCTATGGCTACACCTTC
TRBJ2-3 | few | TRBD2 | TRBV5-1 | CASSLAGIMADTQYF | TGCGCCAGCAGCTTAGCGGGGATTATGGCAGATACGCAGTATTTT
TRBJ1-1 | few | . | TRBV3-1 | CASSQGRWNTEAFF | TGTGCCAGCAGCCAAGGGCGATGGAACACTGAAGCTTTCTTT
TRBJ2-5 | few | . | TRBV6-5 | CASSYLREQETQYF | TGTGCCAGCAGTTACCTGCGGGAACAAGAGACCCAGTACTTC
TRBJ1-5 | . | . | TRBV4-3 | CASSQAVGRGSNQPQHF | TGCGCCAGCAGCCAAGCCGTCGGGAGGGGCAGCAATCAGCCCCAGCATTTT
TRBJ2-2 | few | . | TRBV24-1 | CATSELANTGELFF | TGTGCCACCAGTGAACTAGCGAACACCGGGGAGCTGTTTTTT
TRBJ2-2 | few | . | TRBV10-3 | CAISEYTTTGELFF | TGTGCCATCAGTGAATACACCACCACCGGGGAGCTGTTTTTT
TRBJ2-5 | . | . | TRBV18 | CASSPIPLGGVGETQYF | TGTGCCAGCTCACCGATCCCCCTCGGGGGAGTCGGGGAGACCCAGTACTTC
TRBJ2-7 | . | TRBD1 | TRBV10-3 | CASQGARATYEQYF | TGTGCCTCACAGGGGGCAAGGGCTACCTACGAGCAGTACTTC
TRBJ2-2 | few | . | TRBV20-1 | CSARDLTAGANTGELFF | TGCAGTGCTAGAGATCTAACCGCCGGCGCGAACACCGGGGAGCTGTTTTTT
TRBJ2-5 | . | . | TRBV25-1 | CASSYRGIQETQYF | TGTGCCAGCAGTTATCGGGGAATCCAAGAGACCCAGTACTTC
TRBJ2-2 | . | TRBD2 | TRBV3-1 | CASSQPWTSSAGELFF | TGTGCCAGCAGCCAACCTTGGACTAGCAGCGCCGGGGAGCTGTTTTTT
TRBJ2-3 | few | TRBD2 | TRBV11-2 | CASSSSGGITDTQYF | TGTGCCAGCAGCTCTAGCGGGGGGATCACAGATACGCAGTATTTT
TRBJ1-1 | . | TRBD1 | TRBV6-1 | CASRFTGTGYTEAFF | TGTGCCAGCCGATTTACCGGGACAGGGTACACTGAAGCTTTCTTT
TRBJ1-3 | few | . | TRBV3-1 | CASSQEHSGNTIYF | TGTGCCAGCAGCCAAGAACACTCTGGAAACACCATATATTTT
TRBJ1-2 | . | . | TRBV6-5 | CASSYSPTGYGYTF | TGTGCCAGCAGTTACTCTCCAACGGGCTATGGCTACACCTTC
TRBJ1-4 | few | . | TRBV15 | CATSSGFGGEKLFF | TGTGCCACCAGCAGTGGATTCGGAGGAGAAAAACTGTTTTTT
TRBJ2-5 | few | TRBD2 | TRBV20-1 | CSARDLPGGSKTQYF | TGCAGTGCTAGAGATCTCCCGGGGGGGTCCAAGACCCAGTACTTC
TRBJ1-2 | . | . | TRBV2 | CAGSPRAYGYTF | TGTGCCGGGTCCCCTCGGGCGTATGGCTACACCTTC
TRBJ2-3 | . | TRBD2 | TRBV20-1 | CSANSGDSTDTQYF | TGCAGTGCTAATAGCGGGGATAGCACAGATACGCAGTATTTT
TRBJ2-3 | few | . | TRBV9 | CASSDPRADTQYF | TGTGCCAGCAGCGACCCTCGGGCAGATACGCAGTATTTT
TRBJ2-5 | few | . | TRBV18 | CASSPVPGEETQYF | TGTGCCAGCTCACCTGTTCCAGGGGAAGAGACCCAGTACTTC
TRBJ2-3 | . | . | TRBV20-1 | CSAHGGGDTQYF | TGCAGTGCCCACGGGGGAGGAGATACGCAGTATTTT
TRBJ2-6 | . | . | TRBV6-1 | CASKESSGANVLTF | TGTGCCAGCAAAGAATCCTCTGGGGCCAACGTCCTGACTTTC
TRBJ2-5 | many | . | TRBV12-3/TRBV12-4 | CASSPGSGETQYF | TGTGCCAGCAGTCCAGGGTCTGGTGAGACCCAGTACTTC
TRBJ2-3 | few | . | TRBV4-2 | CASSQELSSHTDTQYF | TGTGCCAGCAGCCAAGAATTGTCTAGCCACACAGATACGCAGTATTTT
TRBJ2-5 | . | . | TRBV11-2 | CASSTLEETQYF | TGTGCCAGCAGCACTCTAGAAGAGACCCAGTACTTC
TRBJ2-7 | . | TRBD1 | TRBV27 | CASRSSPIGTGVFYEQYF | TGTGCCAGCAGGTCTTCTCCTATCGGGACAGGGGTTTTCTACGAGCAGTACTTC
TRBJ2-2 | . | . | TRBV5-1 | CASSLGGFGTGELFF | TGCGCCAGCAGCTTGGGAGGGTTCGGCACCGGGGAGCTGTTTTTT
TRBJ2-5 | . | . | TRBV11-2 | CASSLVGARTQYF | TGTGCCAGCAGCTTAGTTGGGGCACGGACCCAGTACTTC
TRBJ2-2 | few | . | TRBV9 | CASSQTPGPPGELFF | TGTGCCAGCAGCCAAACCCCGGGGCCCCCTGGGGAGCTGTTTTTT
TRBJ2-7 | few | TRBD2 | TRBV12-5 | CASVAGGRGVEQYF | TGTGCTAGTGTAGCGGGGGGCCGCGGTGTCGAGCAGTACTTC
TRBJ2-1 | . | TRBD2 | TRBV6-1 | CASSPSSGGRNEQFF | TGTGCCAGCAGTCCCTCTAGCGGAGGGAGGAATGAGCAGTTCTTC
TRBJ2-5 | . | TRBD2 | TRBV23-1 | CASSQSRGGAGSETQYF | TGCGCCAGCAGTCAATCGCGCGGGGGGGCCGGTTCAGAGACCCAGTACTTC
TRBJ2-1 | many | . | TRBV27 | CASSLTRGLSYNEQFF | TGTGCCAGCAGTTTAACGAGGGGTCTGTCCTACAATGAGCAGTTCTTC
TRBJ1-6 | . | . | TRBV12-3/TRBV12-4 | CASSFRGTGNSPLHF | TGTGCCAGCAGTTTCCGGGGGACGGGGAATTCACCCCTCCACTTT
TRBJ2-5 | many | . | TRBV7-2 | CASSLSSGAQETQYF | TGTGCCAGCAGCTTATCCTCAGGGGCCCAAGAGACCCAGTACTTC
TRBJ2-3 | . | . | TRBV11-3 | CASSLFAGSTDTQYF | TGTGCCAGCAGCTTATTTGCGGGGTCTACAGATACGCAGTATTTT
TRBJ2-2 | . | . | TRBV2 | CASSLGPNSGELFF | TGTGCCAGCAGTCTAGGACCCAATTCCGGGGAGCTGTTTTTT